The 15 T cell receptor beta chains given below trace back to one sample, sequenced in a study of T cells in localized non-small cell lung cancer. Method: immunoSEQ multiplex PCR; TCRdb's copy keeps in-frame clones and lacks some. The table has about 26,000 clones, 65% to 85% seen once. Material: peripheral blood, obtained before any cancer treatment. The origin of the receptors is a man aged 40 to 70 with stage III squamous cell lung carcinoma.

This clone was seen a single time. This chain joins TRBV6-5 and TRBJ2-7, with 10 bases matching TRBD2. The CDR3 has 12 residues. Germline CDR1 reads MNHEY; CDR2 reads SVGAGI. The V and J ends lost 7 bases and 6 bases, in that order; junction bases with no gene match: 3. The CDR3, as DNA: TGTGCCAGCACTAGCGGGAGTGGCGAGCAGTACTTC. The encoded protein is CASTSGSGEQYF.

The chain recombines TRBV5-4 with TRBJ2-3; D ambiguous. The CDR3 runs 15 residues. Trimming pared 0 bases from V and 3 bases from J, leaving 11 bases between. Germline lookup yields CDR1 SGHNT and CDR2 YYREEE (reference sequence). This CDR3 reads CASSLAARPTDTQYF. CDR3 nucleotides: TGTGCCAGCAGCTTGGCCGCCAGGCCAACAGATACGCAGTATTTT.

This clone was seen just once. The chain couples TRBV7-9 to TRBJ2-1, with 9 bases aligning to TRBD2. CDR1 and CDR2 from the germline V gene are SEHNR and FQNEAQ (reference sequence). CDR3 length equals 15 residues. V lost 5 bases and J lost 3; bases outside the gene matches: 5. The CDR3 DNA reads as TGTGCCAGCAGCCCCTCGACTAGCGGCTACAATGAGCAGTTCTTC. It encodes CASSPSTSGYNEQFF.

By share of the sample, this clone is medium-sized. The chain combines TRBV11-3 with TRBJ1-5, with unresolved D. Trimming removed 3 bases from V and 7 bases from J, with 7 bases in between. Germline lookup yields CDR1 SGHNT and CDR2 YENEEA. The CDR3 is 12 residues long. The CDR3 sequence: CASSLTRQPQHF. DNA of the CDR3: TGTGCCAGCAGCTTGACACGCCAGCCCCAGCATTTT.

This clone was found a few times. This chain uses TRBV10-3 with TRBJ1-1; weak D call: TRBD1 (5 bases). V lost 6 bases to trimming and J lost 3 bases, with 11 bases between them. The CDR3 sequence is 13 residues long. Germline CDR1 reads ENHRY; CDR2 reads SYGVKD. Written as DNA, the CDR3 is TGTGCCATCAGGGGGGTGGAGGACACTGAAGCTTTCTTT. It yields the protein CAIRGVEDTEAFF.

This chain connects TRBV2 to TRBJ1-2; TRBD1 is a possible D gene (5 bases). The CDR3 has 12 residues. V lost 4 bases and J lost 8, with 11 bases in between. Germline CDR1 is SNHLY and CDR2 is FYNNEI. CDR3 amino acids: CASSVGRDGYTF. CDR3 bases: TGTGCCAGCAGTGTGGGCAGGGACGGCTACACCTTC.

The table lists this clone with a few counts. The CDR3 bases are TGTGCCAGCAGTTTCGCCCGGGACGGGATTCACTACGAGCAGTACTTC. Translation gives CASSFARDGIHYEQYF. The chain carries TRBV28 and TRBJ2-7, with D perhaps assigned TRBD1 or TRBD2 (5 bases each). The germline CDR1 and CDR2 sequences are MDHEN and SYDVKM. This CDR3 region has 16 residues. V gave up 3 bases and J gave up 3 bases, with 18 bases separating them.

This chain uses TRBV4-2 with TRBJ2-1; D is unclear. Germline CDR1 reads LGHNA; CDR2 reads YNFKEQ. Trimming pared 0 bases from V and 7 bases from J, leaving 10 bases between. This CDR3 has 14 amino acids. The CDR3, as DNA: TGTGCCAGCAGCCAAGATACAGTGGGGAATGAGCAGTTCTTC. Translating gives CASSQDTVGNEQFF.

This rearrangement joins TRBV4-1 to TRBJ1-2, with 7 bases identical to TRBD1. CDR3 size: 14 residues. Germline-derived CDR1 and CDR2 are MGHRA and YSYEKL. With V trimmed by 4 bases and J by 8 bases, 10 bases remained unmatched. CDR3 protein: CASSPADRALGYTF. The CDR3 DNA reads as TGCGCCAGCAGCCCCGCCGACAGGGCCCTCGGCTACACCTTC.

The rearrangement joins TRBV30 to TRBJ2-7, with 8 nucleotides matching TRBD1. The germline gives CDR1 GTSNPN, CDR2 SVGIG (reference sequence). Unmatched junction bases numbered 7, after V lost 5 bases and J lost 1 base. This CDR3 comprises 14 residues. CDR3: CAWGRTGYSYEQYF. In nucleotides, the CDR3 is TGTGCCTGGGGTAGGACAGGGTATTCCTACGAGCAGTACTTC.

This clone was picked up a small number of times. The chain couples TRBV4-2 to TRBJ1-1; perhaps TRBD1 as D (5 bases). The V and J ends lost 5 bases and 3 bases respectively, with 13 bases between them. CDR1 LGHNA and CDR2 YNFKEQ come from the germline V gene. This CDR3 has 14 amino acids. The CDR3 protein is CASSSPRGDTEAFF. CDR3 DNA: TGTGCCAGCAGCAGCCCTCGAGGGGACACTGAAGCTTTCTTT.

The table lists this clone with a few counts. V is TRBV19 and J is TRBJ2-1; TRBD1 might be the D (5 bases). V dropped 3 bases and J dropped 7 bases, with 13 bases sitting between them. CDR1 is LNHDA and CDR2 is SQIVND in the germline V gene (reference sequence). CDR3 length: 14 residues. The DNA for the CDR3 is TGTGCCAGTAGTATCACGACAGACGAGAATGAGCAGTTCTTC. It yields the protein CASSITTDENEQFF.

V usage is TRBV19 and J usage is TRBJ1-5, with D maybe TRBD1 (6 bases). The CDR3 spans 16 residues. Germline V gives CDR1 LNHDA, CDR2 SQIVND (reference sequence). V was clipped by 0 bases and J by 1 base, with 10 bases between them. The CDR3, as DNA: TGTGCCAGTAGTATAGATACAGGGAGGAGCAATCAGCCCCAGCATTTT. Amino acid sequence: CASSIDTGRSNQPQHF.

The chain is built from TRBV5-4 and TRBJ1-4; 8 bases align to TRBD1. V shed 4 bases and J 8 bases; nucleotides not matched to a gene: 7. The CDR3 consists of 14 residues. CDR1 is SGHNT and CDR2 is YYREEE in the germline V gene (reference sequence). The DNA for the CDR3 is TGTGCCAGCAGCCCACAGGGGGAAGGCGAAAAACTGTTTTTT. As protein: CASSPQGEGEKLFF.

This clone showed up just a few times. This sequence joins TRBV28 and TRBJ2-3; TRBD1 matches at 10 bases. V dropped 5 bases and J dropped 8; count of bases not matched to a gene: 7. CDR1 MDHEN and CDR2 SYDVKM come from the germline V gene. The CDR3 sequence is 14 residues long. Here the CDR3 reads CASSPTGGDVTQYF. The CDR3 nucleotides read TGTGCCAGCAGTCCGACAGGGGGCGATGTTACGCAGTATTTT.